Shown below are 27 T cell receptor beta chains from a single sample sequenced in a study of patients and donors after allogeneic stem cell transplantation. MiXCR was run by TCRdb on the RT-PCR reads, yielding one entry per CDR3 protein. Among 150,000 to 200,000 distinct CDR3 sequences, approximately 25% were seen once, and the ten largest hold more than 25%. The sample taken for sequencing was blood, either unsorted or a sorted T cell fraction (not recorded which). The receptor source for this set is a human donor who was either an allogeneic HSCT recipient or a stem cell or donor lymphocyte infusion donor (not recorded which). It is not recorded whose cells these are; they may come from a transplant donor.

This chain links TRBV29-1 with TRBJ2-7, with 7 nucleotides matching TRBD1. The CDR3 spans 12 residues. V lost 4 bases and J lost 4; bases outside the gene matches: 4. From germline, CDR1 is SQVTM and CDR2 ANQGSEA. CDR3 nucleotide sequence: TGCAGCGTTGCGACAGGGTGGTACGAGCAGTACTTC. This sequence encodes CSVATGWYEQYF.

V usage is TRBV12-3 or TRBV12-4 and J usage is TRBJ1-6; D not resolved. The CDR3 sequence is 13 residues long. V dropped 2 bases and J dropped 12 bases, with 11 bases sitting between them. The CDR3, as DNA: TGTGCCAGCAGTTTAACGCAGAAGGTACCCCTCCACTTT. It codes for CASSLTQKVPLHF.

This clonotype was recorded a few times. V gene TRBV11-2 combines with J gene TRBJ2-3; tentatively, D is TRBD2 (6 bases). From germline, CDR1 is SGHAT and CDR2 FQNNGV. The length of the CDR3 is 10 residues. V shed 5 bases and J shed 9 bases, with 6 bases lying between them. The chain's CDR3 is CASSRETQYF. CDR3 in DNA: TGTGCCAGCAGCCGGGAGACGCAGTATTTT.

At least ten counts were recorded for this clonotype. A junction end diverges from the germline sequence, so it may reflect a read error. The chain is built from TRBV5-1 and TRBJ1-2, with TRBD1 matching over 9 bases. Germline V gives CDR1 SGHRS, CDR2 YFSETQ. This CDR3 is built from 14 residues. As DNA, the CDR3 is TGTGCCAGCAGCCTAGGACAGGGGAACTATGGCTACACCTTC. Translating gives CASSLGQGNYGYTF.

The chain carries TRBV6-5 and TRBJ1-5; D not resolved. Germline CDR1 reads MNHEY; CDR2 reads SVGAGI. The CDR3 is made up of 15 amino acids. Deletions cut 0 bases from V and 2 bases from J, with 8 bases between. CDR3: CASSYSRKGNQPQHF. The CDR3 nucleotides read TGTGCCAGCAGTTACTCGAGAAAGGGCAATCAGCCCCAGCATTTT.

CDR3 coding DNA: TGTGCCAGCAGCGGCCCTAGGGGTAACTATGGCTACACCTTC. Its translation: CASSGPRGNYGYTF. The gene calls are TRBV5-6 and TRBJ1-2; tentatively, D is TRBD1 (5 bases). The germline V gene has CDR1 SGHDT and CDR2 YYEEEE. The CDR3 extends over 14 amino acids. Trimming left V 4 bases short and J 1 base short, with 11 bases between.

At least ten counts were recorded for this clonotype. Written as DNA, the CDR3 is TGTGGGTCGTGGGGACAGGGACCCTCTGGAAACACCATATATTTT. Protein: CGSWGQGPSGNTIYF. The gene calls are TRBV12-3 or TRBV12-4 and TRBJ1-3; TRBD1 matches 9 bases. CDR3 size: 15 residues.

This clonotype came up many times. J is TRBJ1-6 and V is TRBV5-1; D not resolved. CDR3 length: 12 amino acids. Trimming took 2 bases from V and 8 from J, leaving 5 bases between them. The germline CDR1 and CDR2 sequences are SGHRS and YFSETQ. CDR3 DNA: TGCGCCAGCAGCTTCGGGGATTCACCCCTCCACTTT. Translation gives CASSFGDSPLHF. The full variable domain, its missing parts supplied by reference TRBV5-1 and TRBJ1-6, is KAGVTQTPRYLIKTRGQQVTLSCSPISGHRSVSWYQQTPGQGLQFLFEYFSETQRNKGNFPGRFSGRQFSNSRSEMNVSTLELGDSALYLCASSFGDSPLHFGNGTRLTVT.

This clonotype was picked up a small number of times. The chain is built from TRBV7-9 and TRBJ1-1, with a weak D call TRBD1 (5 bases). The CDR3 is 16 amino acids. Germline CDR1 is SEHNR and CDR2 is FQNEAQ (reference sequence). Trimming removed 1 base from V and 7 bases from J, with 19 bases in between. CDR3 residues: CASSLESWGTNREAFF. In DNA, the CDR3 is TGTGCCAGCAGCTTAGAATCCTGGGGCACCAATCGTGAAGCTTTCTTT. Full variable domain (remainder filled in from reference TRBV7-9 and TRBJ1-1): DTGVSQNPRHKITKRGQNVTFRCDPISEHNRLYWYRQTLGQGPEFLTYFQNEAQLEKSRLLSDRFSAERPKGSFSTLEIQRTEQGDSAMYLCASSLESWGTNREAFFGQGTRLTVV.

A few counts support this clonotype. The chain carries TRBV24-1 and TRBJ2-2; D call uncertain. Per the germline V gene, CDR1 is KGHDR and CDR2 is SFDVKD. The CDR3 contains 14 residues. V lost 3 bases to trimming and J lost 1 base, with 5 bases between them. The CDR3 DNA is TGTGCCACCAGTGATCTACAGAACACCGGGGAGCTGTTTTTT. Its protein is CATSDLQNTGELFF.

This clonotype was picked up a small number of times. CDR3 sequence (DNA): TGTGCCAGCAGGACCCCGGGGACAGGGGAGGGCACTGAAGCTTTCTTT. It translates to CASRTPGTGEGTEAFF. The V and J genes are TRBV6-2 or TRBV6-3 and TRBJ1-1; 10 bases are shared with TRBD1. Unmatched junction bases numbered 11, after V lost 6 bases and J lost 4 bases. CDR1 and CDR2 (germline): MNHEY, SVGEGT. The CDR3 length is 16 residues.

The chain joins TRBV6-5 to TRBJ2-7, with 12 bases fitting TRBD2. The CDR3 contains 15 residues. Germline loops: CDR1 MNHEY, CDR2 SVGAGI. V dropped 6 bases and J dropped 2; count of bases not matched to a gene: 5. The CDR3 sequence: CASRRTSGAPYEQYF. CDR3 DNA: TGTGCCAGCAGGCGGACTAGCGGGGCTCCCTACGAGCAGTACTTC.

The CDR3 coding sequence is TGTGCCAGCAGCGCTGGGAGGAACACTGAAGCTTTCTTT. Protein sequence: CASSAGRNTEAFF. This chain links TRBV9 with TRBJ1-1; D is unclear. Trimming left V 3 bases short and J 1 base short, with 7 bases between. CDR1 is SGDLS, CDR2 YYNGEE, per germline. The CDR3 contains 13 residues.

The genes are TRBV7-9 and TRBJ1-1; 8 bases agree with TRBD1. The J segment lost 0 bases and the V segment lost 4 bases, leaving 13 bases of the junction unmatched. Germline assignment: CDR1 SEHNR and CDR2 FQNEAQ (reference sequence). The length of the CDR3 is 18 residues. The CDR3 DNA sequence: TGTGCCAGCAGCTCCTATACAGGGACAGGAAAGATGAACACTGAAGCTTTCTTT. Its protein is CASSSYTGTGKMNTEAFF.

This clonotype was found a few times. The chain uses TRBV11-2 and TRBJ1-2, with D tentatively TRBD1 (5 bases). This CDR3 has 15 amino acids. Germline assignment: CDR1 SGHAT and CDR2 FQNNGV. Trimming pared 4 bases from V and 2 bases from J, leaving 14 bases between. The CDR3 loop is CASSSPSGGNYGYTF. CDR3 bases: TGTGCCAGCAGCTCCCCGAGCGGGGGGAACTATGGCTACACCTTC.

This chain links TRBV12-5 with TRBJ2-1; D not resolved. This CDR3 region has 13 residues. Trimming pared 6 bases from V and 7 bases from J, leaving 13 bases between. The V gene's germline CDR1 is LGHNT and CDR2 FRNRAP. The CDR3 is CASGRTVMNEQFF. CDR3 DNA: TGTGCTAGTGGAAGGACGGTGATGAATGAGCAGTTCTTC.

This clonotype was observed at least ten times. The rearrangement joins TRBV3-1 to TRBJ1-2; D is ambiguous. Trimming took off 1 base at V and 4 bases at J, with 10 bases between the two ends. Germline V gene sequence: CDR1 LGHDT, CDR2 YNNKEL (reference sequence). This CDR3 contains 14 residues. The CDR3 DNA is TGTGCCAGCAGCCAAGGTCCGGGTGTCTATGGCTACACCTTC. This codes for CASSQGPGVYGYTF.

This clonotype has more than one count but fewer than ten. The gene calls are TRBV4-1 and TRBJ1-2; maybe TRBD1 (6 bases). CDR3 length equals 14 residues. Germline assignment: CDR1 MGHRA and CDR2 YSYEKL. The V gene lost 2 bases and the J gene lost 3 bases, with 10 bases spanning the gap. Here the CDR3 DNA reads TGCGCCAGCAGCCAACCGGGGGCTTACTATGGCTACACCTTC. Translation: CASSQPGAYYGYTF.

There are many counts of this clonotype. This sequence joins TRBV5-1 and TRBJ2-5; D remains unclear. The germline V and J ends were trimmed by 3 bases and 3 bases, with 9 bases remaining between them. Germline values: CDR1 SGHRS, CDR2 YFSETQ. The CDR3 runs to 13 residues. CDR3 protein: CASSYSLEETQYF. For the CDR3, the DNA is TGCGCCAGCAGCTATAGCTTAGAAGAGACCCAGTACTTC.

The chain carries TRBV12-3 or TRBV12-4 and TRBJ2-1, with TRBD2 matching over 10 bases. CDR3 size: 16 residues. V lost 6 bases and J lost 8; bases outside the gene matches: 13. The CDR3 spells CASRPVFLAGGHEQFF. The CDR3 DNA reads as TGTGCCAGCAGACCTGTCTTCTTAGCGGGAGGTCATGAGCAGTTCTTC.

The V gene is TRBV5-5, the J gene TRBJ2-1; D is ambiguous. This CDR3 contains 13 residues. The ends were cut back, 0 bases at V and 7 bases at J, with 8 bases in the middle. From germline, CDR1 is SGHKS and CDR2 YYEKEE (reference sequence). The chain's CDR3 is CASSLVQGNEQFF. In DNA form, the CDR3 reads TGTGCCAGCAGCTTGGTTCAAGGTAATGAGCAGTTCTTC.

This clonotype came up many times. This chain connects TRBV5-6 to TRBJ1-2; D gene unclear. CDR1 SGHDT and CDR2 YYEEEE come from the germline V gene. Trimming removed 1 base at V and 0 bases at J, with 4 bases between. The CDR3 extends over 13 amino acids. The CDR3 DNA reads TGTGCCAGCAGCTTGAGCGCTAACTATGGCTACACCTTC. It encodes CASSLSANYGYTF.

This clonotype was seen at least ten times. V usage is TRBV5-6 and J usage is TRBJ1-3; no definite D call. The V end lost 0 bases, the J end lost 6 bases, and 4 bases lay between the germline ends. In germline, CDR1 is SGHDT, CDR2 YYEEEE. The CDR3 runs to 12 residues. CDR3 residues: CASSLALNTIYF. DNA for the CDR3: TGTGCCAGCAGCTTGGCCCTAAACACCATATATTTT. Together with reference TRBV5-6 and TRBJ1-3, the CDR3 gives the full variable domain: DAGVTQSPTHLIKTRGQQVTLRCSPKSGHDTVSWYQQALGQGPQFIFQYYEEEERQRGNFPDRFSGHQFPNYSSELNVNALLLGDSALYLCASSLALNTIYFGEGSWLTVV.

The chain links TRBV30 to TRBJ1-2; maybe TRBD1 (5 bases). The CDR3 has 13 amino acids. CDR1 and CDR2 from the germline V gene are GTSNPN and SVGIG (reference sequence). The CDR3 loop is CALEEGIPYGYTF. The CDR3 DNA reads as TGTGCTCTCGAGGAGGGGATACCTTATGGCTACACCTTC.

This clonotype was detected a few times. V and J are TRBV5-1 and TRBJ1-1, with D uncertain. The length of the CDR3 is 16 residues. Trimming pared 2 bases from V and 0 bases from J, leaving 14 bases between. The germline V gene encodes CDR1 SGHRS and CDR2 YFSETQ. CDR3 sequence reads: CASSFRTPDMNTEAFF. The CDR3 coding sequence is TGCGCCAGCAGCTTCCGTACACCAGACATGAACACTGAAGCTTTCTTT.

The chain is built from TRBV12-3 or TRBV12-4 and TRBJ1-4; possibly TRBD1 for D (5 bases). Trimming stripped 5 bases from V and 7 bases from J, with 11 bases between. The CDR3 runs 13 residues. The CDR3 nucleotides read TGTGCCAGCAGTCCCTCCGGGGGTGAAAAACTGTTTTTT. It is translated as CASSPSGGEKLFF.

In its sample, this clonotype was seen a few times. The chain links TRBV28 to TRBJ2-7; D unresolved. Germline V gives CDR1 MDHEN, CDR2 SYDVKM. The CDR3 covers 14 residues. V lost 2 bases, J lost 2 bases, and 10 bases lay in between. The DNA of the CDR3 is TGTGCCAGCAGTTTAGGCCAGGAAGCCTACGAGCAGTACTTC. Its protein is CASSLGQEAYEQYF.